Sequencing of this TCR beta chain was carried out in a study of T cell responses to AZD1222 COVID-19 vaccine (dated by TCRdb to the early 2020s). Some background on the complete study: AZD1222 recipients with second doses at about 4 weeks or about 12 weeks were pooled, because spike-specific TCR depth and breadth did not differ between schedules. TCR sequencing was performed for roughly 250 trial participants, of whom approximately 200 were given two doses of AZD1222 and about 25 were given two doses of MenACWY control vaccine. Trial participants were enrolled into age subgroups of 18-55, 56-69 and 70-plus years, which contained roughly 140, 27 and 60 TCR-sequenced participants, respectively.

As to this clone: Its antigen is not yet known. One base away there is no much larger clone; base qualities are not given.

The CDR3 regions of human TCRbeta chains were subjected to immunosequencing. Turning to the authors' computational methods: Repertoire TCRs were checked for matches against a reference library of SARS-CoV-2-specific TCRs that had been generated using the MIRA antigen-specificity platform. Breadth was defined as the fraction of unique TCRs that were SARS-CoV-2-associated, and depth was defined as the fraction of total T cells that were SARS-CoV-2-associated. Using the MIRA data, every spike-specific TCR was mapped to the spike region that the TCR reacted to and assigned to either a CD4 or a CD8 class. Log10-transformed breadth and depth values were compared by one-way ANOVA with Sidak's multiple comparisons tests. TCRdb stores this immuneACCESS table with in-frame sequences only. Part of the clones is absent; in the studies checked, under half of the shortfall reflects unresolved V genes, and no reason is known for the rest. Clone size and V and J calls were adopted from that table, with D and trimming inferred from the DNA. The sample records about 140,000 clones, around 90% of which are singletons. The top ten constitute under 3.5% of the sample.

The study at large found these results: Conclusions about previously exposed vaccinees were limited because only a handful of AZD1222 recipients were SARS-CoV-2 seropositive at baseline. Reportedly, close to half of the unique spike-specific TCRs recognized epitopes lying outside the regions that are mutated in the B.1.351 and B.1.1.7 variants. After two AZD1222 doses, both the breadth and the depth of spike-specific TCRs were significantly higher than at day 0 and than in MenACWY recipients. CD4 TCRs associated with the vaccine covered the entire spike protein, and the dominant responses were in regions 160-218 and 743-854. Because no day 14 peak-response samples were available, repertoires were characterized only after the peak T cell response. The 56-69-year group was small, and its depth increase did not reach significance, likely because of low power. Participants were mostly white British and included more females than males, and it was suggested by the authors that clonal diversity may have been underestimated.

In light of the paper, this sample's time point label describes: baseline before first vaccination. Samples from vaccinated people were obtained from the UK trials COV001 and COV002, which included a single-blind randomized controlled phase 2/3 trial of AZD1222 (ChAdOx1 nCoV-19) in healthy adults. For TCRbeta chain sequencing, PBMC samples were collected from trial participants at day 0 and at day 28 after the second dose. This receptor was obtained from an adult in good health. This sample comprised peripheral blood, obtained on day 0 of AZD1222 vaccination.

CDR3 sequence: CASTLLGQGSEKLFF. The sequenced DNA is TGTGCCAGCACCCTTTTGGGACAGGGCAGTGAAAAACTGTTTTTT. The rearrangement joined TRBV11-2 to TRBJ1-4, with 9 bases in between that match TRBD1. Compared with germline, V lacks 7 bases and J lacks 7 bases; bases without a gene match: 10. CDR1 and CDR2 are drawn from the germline V gene: SGHAT, FQNNGV. Taken from cysteine to phenylalanine, the CDR3 has 15 residues. This entry keeps only the CDR3 DNA: 45 bases, framed from base 1.